This passage covers 14 T cell receptor beta chains from one sample sequenced in a study of blood T cell repertoires in COVID-19. Assay used: immunoSEQ multiplex PCR; TCRdb lists only in-frame clones, some missing. The sample has roughly 68,000 clones, 81% seen once. Sequenced material: peripheral blood. The receptors were gathered from a human donor in a cohort sampled during active COVID-19.

V is TRBV6-2 or TRBV6-3 and J is TRBJ1-6; D call uncertain. CDR1 MNHEY and CDR2 SVGEGT come from the germline V gene. The CDR3 totals 14 residues. Trimming shortened V by 7 bases and J by 7 bases, and 14 bases separated the two germline ends. The CDR3 protein is CASTPIRSNSPLHF. Here the CDR3 DNA reads TGTGCCAGCACCCCGATAAGAAGCAATTCACCCCTCCACTTT.

V usage is TRBV11-2 and J usage is TRBJ2-3, with D tentatively TRBD1 (6 bases). The V and J ends lost 2 bases and 2 bases respectively, with 14 bases between them. Looked up from germline, CDR1 is SGHAT and CDR2 is FQNNGV. The CDR3 has 16 residues. The CDR3 coding sequence is TGTGCCAGCAGCTTACTTATACAGGGCTACACAGATACGCAGTATTTT. This translates into CASSLLIQGYTDTQYF.

V usage is TRBV2 and J usage is TRBJ1-1; possible D gene TRBD1, 5 bases. The CDR3 runs 14 residues. Between the trimmed V and J ends, which lost 7 bases and 0 bases, there was a span of 12 bases. Germline V gives CDR1 SNHLY, CDR2 FYNNEI. The CDR3 bases are TGTGCCAGCATTGATGGAGGGGTGAACACTGAAGCTTTCTTT. It encodes CASIDGGVNTEAFF.

The chain joins TRBV27 to TRBJ2-2; 8 bases match TRBD1. Unmatched junction bases numbered 4, after V lost 6 bases and J lost 4 bases. CDR1 is MNHEY and CDR2 is SMNVEV in the germline V gene (reference sequence). This CDR3 is 14 amino acids long. The CDR3 reads CASRRTGGTGELFF. As DNA, the CDR3 is TGTGCCAGCAGAAGAACAGGGGGCACCGGGGAGCTGTTTTTT.

The genes are TRBV11-3 and TRBJ2-1; 12 nucleotides agree with TRBD2. J lost 7 bases, V lost 5 bases, and 12 bases had no gene match. CDR1 is SGHNT, CDR2 YENEEA, per germline. The CDR3 contains 17 residues. This CDR3 is CASSPRTTSGSGNEQFF. The CDR3 DNA reads TGTGCCAGCAGCCCAAGGACGACTAGCGGGAGTGGGAATGAGCAGTTCTTC. The complete variable domain, with remaining parts taken from reference TRBV11-3 and TRBJ2-1, reads EAGVVQSPRYKIIEKKQPVAFWCNPISGHNTLYWYLQNLGQGPELLIRYENEEAVDDSQLPKDRFSAERLKGVDSTLKIQPAELGDSAVYLCASSPRTTSGSGNEQFFGPGTRLTVL.

The chain carries TRBV18 and TRBJ2-7; TRBD2 matches at 9 bases. The V segment lost 1 base and the J segment 0 bases; nucleotides outside the gene matches: 10. This CDR3 is built from 18 residues. Germline V gene lookup returns CDR1 KGHSH and CDR2 LQKENI. The CDR3 coding sequence is TGTGCCAGCTCACCACTAGCGGGAGCTCCTGGGACCTCCTACGAGCAGTACTTC. It codes for CASSPLAGAPGTSYEQYF. The full variable domain, its missing parts supplied by reference TRBV18 and TRBJ2-7, is NAGVMQNPRHLVRRRGQEARLRCSPMKGHSHVYWYRQLPEEGLKFMVYLQKENIIDESGMPKERFSAEFPKEGPSILRIQQVVRGDSAAYFCASSPLAGAPGTSYEQYFGPGTRLTVT.

Only one count was recorded for this clone. The chain is built from TRBV19 and TRBJ2-1; D might be TRBD2 (6 bases). The CDR3 runs 15 residues. Trimming cost V 3 bases and J 0 bases, with 9 bases left between them. CDR1 and CDR2 from the germline V gene are LNHDA and SQIVND (reference sequence). The CDR3 sequence: CASSMTGLSYNEQFF. In nucleotides, the CDR3 is TGTGCCAGTAGTATGACGGGACTCTCCTACAATGAGCAGTTCTTC.

The V call is TRBV4-1, the J call TRBJ1-2; D may be TRBD1 (6 bases). The V end lost 0 bases, the J end lost 1 base, and 21 bases lay between the germline ends. The CDR3 has 19 amino acids. CDR1 is MGHRA, CDR2 YSYEKL, per germline. The DNA of the CDR3 is TGCGCCAGCAGCCAAGAGGAGATGGGGGCGCTAAGGTTTAACTATGGCTACACCTTC. This translates into CASSQEEMGALRFNYGYTF.

The rearrangement links TRBV12-5 to TRBJ1-2; D gene uncertain. V lost 5 bases and J lost 5, with 33 bases in between. CDR1 LGHNT and CDR2 FRNRAP come from the germline V gene. The CDR3 is made up of 20 amino acids. The CDR3 sequence: CASGPTTSGVVRALLYGYTF. DNA of the CDR3: TGTGCTAGTGGTCCTACTACTAGCGGTGTAGTGAGGGCACTACTTTATGGCTACACCTTC. Full variable domain (remainder filled in from reference TRBV12-5 and TRBJ1-2): DARVTQTPRHKVTEMGQEVTMRCQPILGHNTVFWYRQTMMQGLELLAYFRNRAPLDDSGMPKDRFSAEMPDATLATLKIQPSEPRDSAVYFCASGPTTSGVVRALLYGYTFGSGTRLTVV.

This clone was seen a few times. V and J are TRBV5-4 and TRBJ1-2, with D perhaps TRBD1 (5 bases). The ends were cut back, 0 bases at V and 2 bases at J, with 14 bases in the middle. Germline CDR1 reads SGHNT; CDR2 reads YYREEE (reference sequence). CDR3 length: 16 residues. The DNA for the CDR3 is TGTGCCAGCAGCTTGGTTGGTGGGGCGTCCAACTATGGCTACACCTTC. Translation: CASSLVGGASNYGYTF.

The count of this clone is one. V usage is TRBV5-1 and J usage is TRBJ2-1; 7 positions agree with TRBD2. Per germline, CDR1 SGHRS and CDR2 YFSETQ. The CDR3 contains 14 residues. V lost 7 bases to trimming and J lost 4 bases; unmatched junction nucleotides: 8. In nucleotides, the CDR3 is TGCGCCAGCGTCAGCGGGGCGGGTTACAATGAGCAGTTCTTC. It specifies CASVSGAGYNEQFF.

The DNA of the CDR3 is TGCGCCAGCAGCTTGTCTCAGGGATACTCGCGTTGGTACTTC. Protein sequence: CASSLSQGYSRWYF. This chain connects TRBV5-1 to TRBJ2-7; possible D gene TRBD1, 5 bases. This CDR3 spans 14 amino acids. V shed 1 base and J shed 12 bases, with 20 bases lying between them. The germline V gene encodes CDR1 SGHRS and CDR2 YFSETQ.

V and J are TRBV7-2 and TRBJ2-1; D not resolved. Trimming pared 5 bases from V and 6 bases from J, leaving 14 bases between. The germline gives CDR1 SGHTA, CDR2 FQGNSA. The CDR3 sequence is 14 residues long. CDR3 amino acids: CASSAQSFGNEQFF. The CDR3 region has the DNA TGTGCCAGCAGCGCCCAGTCGTTTGGCAATGAGCAGTTCTTC.

The genes are TRBV4-1 and TRBJ2-7; the D gene is possibly TRBD2 (5 bases). This CDR3 has 15 amino acids. V was shortened by 1 base and J by 0 bases, with 10 bases between the two germline ends. The V gene's germline CDR1 is MGHRA and CDR2 YSYEKL. This chain's CDR3 is CASSQGGSSSYEQYF. As DNA, the CDR3 is TGCGCCAGCAGCCAAGGAGGGAGTTCCTCCTACGAGCAGTACTTC.